This T cell receptor (beta chain) is from a study of brain T cells in children with intractable seizures. Assay: immunoSEQ multiplex PCR; the TCRdb copy retains only in-frame clones and omits some. Among 65,000 to 85,000 clones listed, 93% were seen once. The CDR3 is made up of 14 amino acids. Germline V gene lookup returns CDR1 KGHDR and CDR2 SFDVKD. Losses at the gene ends were 4 bases for V and 6 bases for J; bases not matched to a gene: 5. The origin of this receptor is a boy less than two years old with tuberous sclerosis and intractable seizures. The sequences come from peripheral blood, collected at surgery. The chain carries TRBV24-1 and TRBJ2-7; the match to TRBD1 covers 10 bases. The CDR3 loop is CATSDPGTGVEQYF. DNA for the CDR3: TGTGCCACCAGTGACCCCGGGACAGGGGTCGAGCAGTACTTC.